These 30 T cell receptor beta chains share one sample of origin, sequenced in a study of blood T cell repertoires in COVID-19. The table came from immunoSEQ multiplex PCR; TCRdb's copy has only in-frame clones and leaves some out. This table holds over 200,000 clones, more than 85% found once. The sequenced sample was PBMCs or T cells enriched from blood (not recorded which). These receptor sequences come from a man aged 40-49 years who had recovered from COVID-19.

The chain employs TRBV10-3 and TRBJ2-1; D possibly corresponds to TRBD2 (7 bases). From germline, CDR1 is ENHRY and CDR2 SYGVKD. The CDR3 runs 19 residues. With 0 bases removed from V and 8 bases from J, the gap between germline ends came to 26 bases. CDR3 DNA: TGTGCCATCAGTGAGTCCCCCGAAGGGTGGCGGGGGCTCGGGGATGAGCAGTTCTTC. It encodes CAISESPEGWRGLGDEQFF.

V and J are TRBV4-1 and TRBJ2-7, with 15 positions matching TRBD2. This CDR3 region has 18 residues. V was pared by 2 bases and J by 3 bases, with 8 bases of the junction left unmatched. CDR1 and CDR2 from the germline V gene are MGHRA and YSYEKL. Here the CDR3 reads CASSQHGLAGGESYEQYF. The CDR3 nucleotides read TGCGCCAGCAGCCAACACGGACTAGCGGGGGGGGAAAGCTACGAGCAGTACTTC.

The chain links TRBV7-9 to TRBJ2-3; 7 nucleotides agree with TRBD1. Trimming at V came to 5 bases and at J to 6 bases, leaving 11 bases not matched to a gene. The germline V gene has CDR1 SEHNR and CDR2 FQNEAQ (reference sequence). The CDR3 is made up of 15 amino acids. The CDR3 DNA reads TGTGCCAGCAGCCTGGGACAGCGCTATACCGATACGCAGTATTTT. It encodes CASSLGQRYTDTQYF.

The chain has TRBV29-1 and TRBJ1-3; D unclear. V was clipped by 0 bases and J by 0 bases, with 12 bases between them. This CDR3 comprises 16 residues. Germline V gene lookup returns CDR1 SQVTM and CDR2 ANQGSEA. CDR3 region: CSVEDFGQDSGNTIYF. The DNA for the CDR3 is TGCAGCGTTGAAGATTTCGGCCAGGACTCTGGAAACACCATATATTTT.

V usage is TRBV9 and J usage is TRBJ2-5, with a possible D match to TRBD1 (6 bases). There are 14 residues in the CDR3. Germline V lookup: CDR1 SGDLS, CDR2 YYNGEE. The germline V and J ends were trimmed by 2 bases and 1 base, with 9 bases remaining between them. The CDR3 region has the DNA TGTGCCAGCAGCGTGACGACAGGCCAAGAGACCCAGTACTTC. Its protein product is CASSVTTGQETQYF.

The V and J genes are TRBV10-3 and TRBJ1-1; D unclear. V was clipped by 0 bases and J by 1 base, with 9 bases between them. Germline V gene data show CDR1 as ENHRY and CDR2 as SYGVKD. CDR3 length: 15 residues. The CDR3 sequence is CAISESRAGNTEAFF. The CDR3 DNA reads as TGTGCCATCAGTGAGTCGCGGGCAGGGAACACTGAAGCTTTCTTT.

The chain has TRBV7-6 and TRBJ2-3; 10 positions match TRBD2. The ends lost 5 bases at V and 3 bases at J; junction bases unmatched: 8. The length of the CDR3 is 16 residues. CDR1 is SGHVS and CDR2 is FNYEAQ in the germline V gene. CDR3 nucleotide sequence: TGTGCCAGCAGCCCGCTCACTAGCGGGGTGACAGATACGCAGTATTTT. It specifies CASSPLTSGVTDTQYF.

The chain recombines TRBV6-5 with TRBJ2-7; TRBD2 matches 10 bases. In germline, CDR1 is MNHEY, CDR2 SVGAGI. Trimming removed 8 bases from V and 2 bases from J; junction bases left unmatched: 9. The CDR3 runs to 15 residues. The CDR3 DNA reads TGTGCCAGCCAGGGGGAGCGGGAGGGCCCCTACGAGCAGTACTTC. As protein: CASQGEREGPYEQYF.

The J gene is TRBJ2-1, the V gene TRBV24-1; D possibly corresponds to TRBD2 (5 bases). V lost 10 bases and J lost 3, with 9 bases in between. CDR1 and CDR2 from the germline V gene are KGHDR and SFDVKD. The CDR3 runs to 12 residues. The CDR3 nucleotides are TGTGCCACGCTAGGGAGCTACAATGAGCAGTTCTTC. Protein: CATLGSYNEQFF.

The V and J genes are TRBV2 and TRBJ1-1, with a tentative D call TRBD1 (6 bases). The germline gives CDR1 SNHLY, CDR2 FYNNEI. This CDR3 comprises 13 residues. V was pared by 6 bases and J by 3 bases, with 11 bases between. The CDR3 region has the DNA TGTGCCAGCAGCCAACAGGGTCACACTGAAGCTTTCTTT. This gives the protein CASSQQGHTEAFF.

V and J are TRBV6-1 and TRBJ1-2, with TRBD1 matching over 7 bases. The CDR3 sequence is 16 residues long. J was trimmed by 0 bases and V by 4 bases; bases with no gene match: 8. Germline CDR1 and CDR2: MNHNS and SASEGT. CDR3 sequence reads: CASSAKPGTANYGYTF. DNA of the CDR3: TGTGCCAGCAGTGCTAAACCTGGGACAGCTAACTATGGCTACACCTTC.

V is TRBV7-9 and J is TRBJ2-2; possible D gene TRBD2, 5 bases. V was pared by 8 bases and J by 3 bases, with 28 bases between. The germline V gene encodes CDR1 SEHNR and CDR2 FQNEAQ (reference sequence). The length of the CDR3 is 19 residues. As DNA, the CDR3 is TGTGCCAGCGATTTCCGGACTTTTTCTACTCGAGATTACACCGGGGAGCTGTTTTTT. Translating gives CASDFRTFSTRDYTGELFF.

The genes are TRBV7-2 and TRBJ2-5; 7 bases are shared with TRBD1. This CDR3 spans 13 amino acids. The junction had 4 bases not matched to a gene; V was cut back by 5 bases and J by 4 bases. Germline V CDR1 and CDR2: SGHTA, FQGNSA. Here the CDR3 DNA reads TGTGCCAGCAGCACAGGGGTTGTAGAGACCCAGTACTTC. Its protein is CASSTGVVETQYF. Together with reference TRBV7-2 and TRBJ2-5, the CDR3 gives the full variable domain: GAGVSQSPSNKVTEKGKDVELRCDPISGHTALYWYRQSLGQGLEFLIYFQGNSAPDKSGLPSDRFSAERTGGSVSTLTIQRTQQEDSAVYLCASSTGVVETQYFGPGTRLLVL.

The chain has TRBV15 and TRBJ1-4, with 8 bases that match TRBD1. V trimming: 4 bases; J trimming: 7 bases; junction bases outside the gene matches: 5. Germline CDR1 and CDR2: LNHNV and YYDKDF (reference sequence). The CDR3 has 14 amino acids. CDR3 coding DNA: TGTGCCACCAGCAAGGACAGGGAAGCTGAAAAACTGTTTTTT. It specifies CATSKDREAEKLFF.

This clone was detected once. The chain joins TRBV4-2 to TRBJ1-5; 8 bases match TRBD1. Germline values: CDR1 LGHNA, CDR2 YNFKEQ. The V and J ends lost 0 bases and 2 bases, in that order; junction bases with no gene match: 3. This CDR3 has 16 residues. Here the CDR3 reads CASSQEQGGGNQPQHF. The CDR3 DNA is TGTGCCAGCAGCCAAGAACAGGGGGGAGGCAATCAGCCCCAGCATTTT.

This sequence joins TRBV7-6 and TRBJ2-1; a weak D match, TRBD2 (6 bases). V shed 2 bases and J shed 5 bases, with 10 bases lying between them. CDR3 length: 14 amino acids. The germline V gene encodes CDR1 SGHVS and CDR2 FNYEAQ. The CDR3 is CASSLRGRNNEQFF. DNA for the CDR3: TGTGCCAGCAGCTTACGTGGGAGGAACAATGAGCAGTTCTTC.

This clone was counted a single time. The chain employs TRBV9 and TRBJ2-1; D may be TRBD2 (7 bases). The CDR3 runs to 17 residues. V lost 3 bases, J lost 0 bases, and 16 bases lay in between. Per the germline V gene, CDR1 is SGDLS and CDR2 is YYNGEE. CDR3 residues: CASSGSRGGSSYNEQFF. The CDR3 DNA reads as TGTGCCAGCAGCGGATCCCGCGGGGGCTCCTCCTACAATGAGCAGTTCTTC.

The V gene is TRBV25-1, the J gene TRBJ1-1; TRBD1 matches 8 bases. The germline CDR1 and CDR2 sequences are MGHDK and SYGVNS. The CDR3 consists of 17 residues. Losses at the gene ends were 6 bases for V and 4 bases for J; bases not matched to a gene: 16. The CDR3 bases are TGTGCCAGCAGGGACCCGAACCCAGGGGGCCCTGCCACTGAAGCTTTCTTT. It translates to CASRDPNPGGPATEAFF. Drawing the rest from reference TRBV25-1 and TRBJ1-1, the complete variable domain is EADIYQTPRYLVIGTGKKITLECSQTMGHDKMYWYQQDPGMELHLIHYSYGVNSTEKGDLSSESTVSRIRTEHFPLTLESARPSHTSQYLCASRDPNPGGPATEAFFGQGTRLTVV.

The V call is TRBV6-5, the J call TRBJ2-3; perhaps TRBD1 as D (5 bases). V lost 5 bases, J lost 11 bases, and 14 bases lay in between. The CDR3 is made up of 12 amino acids. Germline V CDR1 and CDR2: MNHEY, SVGAGI. In DNA form, the CDR3 reads TGTGCCAGCAGTCGACTTGTGGGGCTGCAGTATTTT. It encodes CASSRLVGLQYF.

This sequence joins TRBV3-1 (or the pseudogene TRBV3-2) and TRBJ1-3; D possibly corresponds to TRBD1 (5 bases). The CDR3 consists of 15 residues. The V and J ends lost 1 base and 3 bases respectively, with 10 bases between them. CDR1 LGHDT and CDR2 YNNKEL come from the germline V gene (reference sequence). CDR3 sequence (DNA): TGTGCCAGCAGCCAAGCAGGGACTTTTGGAAACACCATATATTTT. It specifies CASSQAGTFGNTIYF.

This chain uses TRBV29-1 with TRBJ1-3, with D hard to call. V gave up 3 bases and J gave up 2 bases, with 11 bases separating them. CDR1 is SQVTM and CDR2 is ANQGSEA in the germline V gene. The CDR3 extends over 14 amino acids. The CDR3 is CSVDQDGTGNTIYF. Here the CDR3 DNA reads TGCAGCGTTGACCAGGATGGCACTGGAAACACCATATATTTT.

This clone turned up a few times. The V and J genes are TRBV14 and TRBJ2-3, with a weak D call TRBD2 (7 bases). This CDR3 has 15 amino acids. Germline assignment: CDR1 SGHDN and CDR2 FVKESK. V was cut by 4 bases and J by 0 bases, with 11 bases left in between. CDR3 region: CASSRRGHSTDTQYF. In DNA form, the CDR3 reads TGTGCCAGCAGCCGGCGGGGGCACAGCACAGATACGCAGTATTTT.

The chain recombines TRBV7-8 with TRBJ1-6; no reliable D call. The CDR3 extends over 20 amino acids. Trimming left V 2 bases short and J 0 bases short, with 20 bases between. CDR1 is SGHVS and CDR2 is FQNEAQ in the germline V gene. Here the CDR3 reads CASSLSPADHRSSYNSPLHF. CDR3 sequence (DNA): TGTGCCAGCAGCTTATCCCCCGCCGACCATAGGAGCTCCTATAATTCACCCCTCCACTTT.

This chain links TRBV25-1 with TRBJ1-5; D is undetermined. The V end lost 1 base, the J end lost 4 bases, and 11 bases lay between the germline ends. The CDR3 is 15 residues long. Germline loops: CDR1 MGHDK, CDR2 SYGVNS. The CDR3 bases are TGTGCCAGCAGTGAATCCAGGTTTGGGAATCAGCCCCAGCATTTT. Translated: CASSESRFGNQPQHF.

The chain joins TRBV6-6 to TRBJ2-1, with TRBD2 matching 14 bases. The CDR3 has 17 residues. Germline-derived CDR1 and CDR2 are MNHNY and SVGAGI (reference sequence). The trim removed 5 bases at V and 6 bases at J, leaving 9 bases unmatched. CDR3 amino acids: CASSHHAGTSGGNEQFF. DNA for the CDR3: TGTGCCAGCAGTCATCATGCCGGGACTAGCGGGGGCAATGAGCAGTTCTTC.

V usage is TRBV28 and J usage is TRBJ2-3, with D tentatively TRBD2 (6 bases). CDR1 is MDHEN and CDR2 is SYDVKM in the germline V gene. V was trimmed by 3 bases and J by 4 bases, leaving 8 bases between them. The length of the CDR3 is 13 residues. The CDR3 loop is CASSLPGADTQYF. CDR3 sequence (DNA): TGTGCCAGCAGTTTGCCGGGGGCAGATACGCAGTATTTT.

This clone was observed once. The chain joins TRBV7-2 to TRBJ2-3, with 8 bases matching TRBD2. The CDR3 has 15 amino acids. Looked up from germline, CDR1 is SGHTA and CDR2 is FQGNSA. V trimming: 1 base; J trimming: 3 bases; junction bases outside the gene matches: 3. As DNA, the CDR3 is TGTGCCAGCAGCTTAGGCGGGAGGAGTACAGATACGCAGTATTTT. Translating it yields CASSLGGRSTDTQYF.

The V and J genes are TRBV4-1 and TRBJ2-2, with D perhaps TRBD2 (5 bases). This CDR3 has 16 amino acids. V lost 2 bases and J lost 8, with 18 bases in between. Germline-derived CDR1 and CDR2 are MGHRA and YSYEKL. CDR3 sequence (DNA): TGCGCCAGCAGCCAATCCGGACTGACTACCATGGGGGAGCTGTTTTTT. Protein product: CASSQSGLTTMGELFF.

This chain joins TRBV5-8 and TRBJ1-2, with 10 bases identical to TRBD1. Per the germline V gene, CDR1 is SGHTS and CDR2 is YDEGEE. The CDR3 is 14 residues long. V shed 2 bases and J 6 bases; nucleotides not matched to a gene: 4. The CDR3 sequence is CASSFDRGQHGYTF. The CDR3 coding sequence is TGTGCCAGCAGCTTTGACAGGGGGCAACATGGCTACACCTTC.

The genes are TRBV18 and TRBJ2-2; 8 nucleotides match TRBD1. Germline CDR1 is KGHSH and CDR2 is LQKENI. The CDR3 covers 15 residues. Trimming removed 6 bases from V and 4 bases from J; junction bases left unmatched: 7. DNA of the CDR3: TGTGCCAGCTCCGGACAGGGCCCCAGCACCGGGGAGCTGTTTTTT. Protein sequence: CASSGQGPSTGELFF. The complete variable domain, with remaining parts taken from reference TRBV18 and TRBJ2-2, reads NAGVMQNPRHLVRRRGQEARLRCSPMKGHSHVYWYRQLPEEGLKFMVYLQKENIIDESGMPKERFSAEFPKEGPSILRIQQVVRGDSAAYFCASSGQGPSTGELFFGEGSRLTVL.